Only one count was recorded for the clone carrying this TCR beta chain. V lost 0 bases and J lost 9, with 8 bases in between. Germline CDR1 MNHEY, CDR2 SVGAGI. CDR3 size: 12 residues. The data were taken from a study of blood T cell repertoires in COVID-19. Study-wide background: In each case, the material was cDNA or gDNA derived from T cells, B-cell-depleted T cells, or PBMCs.

Per the original methods: Estimation of nucleated cell counts relied on the amplification of reference gene primers. The protocol was immunoSEQ multiplex PCR, while the TCRdb copy is restricted to in-frame clones and leaves out a portion. V and J calls plus clone size are reproduced from that table; the DNA served to infer D and trimming. Among 99,000 or so clones, about 86% were seen once, and the ten largest hold 13%. The chain couples TRBV6-5 to TRBJ1-1; a weak D match, TRBD1 (5 bases). The sample consisted of peripheral blood. The receptor comes from a woman aged 55-70 years in a cohort sampled during active or convalescent COVID-19. CDR3 protein: CASSYSGGKAFF. CDR3 bases: TGTGCCAGCAGTTACTCGGGGGGGAAAGCTTTCTTT.